Shown below are 8 T cell receptor beta chains from a single sample sequenced in a study of T cell repertoires in cytomegalovirus infection. TCRdb independently ran MiXCR on the reads; one entry per CDR3 protein. The sample consists of hundreds of thousands of distinct CDR3 sequences, approximately 24% of them appearing once. Sequencing was performed on CD8+ T cells from PBMCs. These receptors all stem from a human donor in good health (CMV status not recorded). Some clones in this sample may be carry-over from other donors' samples.

The J gene is TRBJ2-7, the V gene TRBV6-4, with 8 bases fitting TRBD2. Germline V lookup: CDR1 MRHNA, CDR2 SNTAGT. The CDR3 is 13 amino acids. V was pared by 8 bases and J by 3 bases, with 6 bases of the junction left unmatched. The DNA for the CDR3 is TGTGCCAGCGCCCCCGGGGGGGGCTACGAGCAGTACTTC. This gives the protein CASAPGGGYEQYF.

The chain employs TRBV20-1 and TRBJ2-7, with 7 bases aligning to TRBD1. Germline V gene sequence: CDR1 DFQATT, CDR2 SNEGSKA (reference sequence). The CDR3 spans 13 residues. The V gene end was trimmed by 6 bases and the J gene end by 2 bases; junction bases not matched to a gene: 7. CDR3 in amino acids: CSATGTETYEQYF. CDR3 in DNA: TGCAGTGCGACCGGGACAGAGACCTACGAGCAGTACTTC.

V gene TRBV29-1 combines with J gene TRBJ1-1, with D tentatively TRBD1 (5 bases). V lost 7 bases and J lost 0, with 12 bases in between. CDR1 is SQVTM and CDR2 is ANQGSEA in the germline V gene. The CDR3 has 13 residues. CDR3 protein: CSGLRGLNTEAFF. Here the CDR3 DNA reads TGCAGCGGATTACGGGGCTTGAACACTGAAGCTTTCTTT.

At least ten counts were recorded for this clonotype. The chain recombines TRBV7-8 with TRBJ1-5; 7 bases are shared with TRBD1. The CDR3 consists of 15 residues. Per germline, CDR1 SGHVS and CDR2 FQNEAQ. After removal of 5 bases from V and 0 bases from J, the junction contained 4 bases not matched to a gene. This chain's CDR3 is CASSAGQYSNQPQHF. The CDR3 nucleotides are TGTGCCAGCAGCGCGGGACAGTATAGCAATCAGCCCCAGCATTTT.

This clonotype showed up just a few times. This sequence joins TRBV23-1 and TRBJ1-5; D is possibly TRBD1 (5 bases). TRBV23-1 is an ORF, and what it does is uncertain. V lost 0 bases, J lost 1 base, and 10 bases lay in between. The CDR3 length is 16 residues. CDR3 nucleotides: TGCGCCAGCAGTCAATCAAGGGGTTCCAGCAATCAGCCCCAGCATTTT. Its translation is CASSQSRGSSNQPQHF.

This clonotype was detected many times. V is TRBV7-8 and J is TRBJ2-5; no clear D. V lost 5 bases, J lost 2 bases, and 9 bases lay in between. The germline V gene encodes CDR1 SGHVS and CDR2 FQNEAQ. This CDR3 is 13 amino acids long. The CDR3: CASSPRRQETQYF. The CDR3 nucleotides read TGTGCCAGCAGCCCCCGCAGGCAAGAGACCCAGTACTTC. The whole variable domain, remainder taken from reference TRBV7-8 and TRBJ2-5, is GAGVSQSPRYKVAKRGQDVALRCDPISGHVSLFWYQQALGQGPEFLTYFQNEAQLDKSGLPSDRFFAERPEGSVSTLKIQRTQQEDSAVYLCASSPRRQETQYFGPGTRLLVL.

A note on this clonotype: A much larger clone lies one base from this, so it may be a read error. This rearrangement joins TRBV7-4 to TRBJ2-5, with a weak D call TRBD2 (6 bases). CDR3 length: 14 amino acids. The germline V gene has CDR1 SGHVT and CDR2 SQSDAQ. The CDR3 sequence is CANSFGGTQETQYF. DNA for the CDR3: TGTGCCAACAGCTTTGGCGGGACGCAAGAGACCCAGTACTTC.

Only a few counts were recorded for this clonotype. The chain is built from TRBV4-2 and TRBJ2-5, with 11 bases aligning to TRBD2. V shed 4 bases and J 7 bases; nucleotides not matched to a gene: 17. This CDR3 is built from 18 residues. The germline V gene encodes CDR1 LGHNA and CDR2 YNFKEQ. The chain's CDR3 is CASSPFPLSGGAEGTQYF. Here the CDR3 DNA reads TGTGCCAGCAGCCCGTTCCCCCTTAGCGGGGGGGCCGAGGGGACCCAGTACTTC.